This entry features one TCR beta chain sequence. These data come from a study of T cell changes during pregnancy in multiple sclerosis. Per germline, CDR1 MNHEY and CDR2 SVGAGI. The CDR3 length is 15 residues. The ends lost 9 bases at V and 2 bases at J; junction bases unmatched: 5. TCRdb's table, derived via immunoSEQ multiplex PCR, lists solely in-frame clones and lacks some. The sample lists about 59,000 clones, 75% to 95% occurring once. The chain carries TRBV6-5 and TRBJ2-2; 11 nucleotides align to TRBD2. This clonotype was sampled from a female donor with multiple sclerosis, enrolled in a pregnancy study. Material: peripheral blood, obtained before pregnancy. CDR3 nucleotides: TGTGCCAGTCGACTAGCGGGGATAAACACCGGGGAGCTGTTTTTT. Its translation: CASRLAGINTGELFF.